This T cell receptor (beta chain) is drawn from a study of CD8 T cells in ankylosing spondylitis. The study, taken as a whole, reports: Prior work had noted some motif variants in reactive arthritis blood and synovial fluid. A TCR beta motif of several highly homologous variants appeared characteristic of ankylosing spondylitis blood. Matched ankylosing spondylitis synovial fluid reportedly showed significant enrichment of disease-linked clones.

Molecular-barcoded quantitative 5'-RACE produced these TCR beta libraries. TCRdb fed the 5' RACE reads into MiXCR, producing one record per CDR3 protein. This table holds fewer than 250,000 distinct CDR3 sequences, over 9.5% found once. This clonotype was seen ten or more times. Its target is not known. The trim removed 8 bases at V and 3 bases at J, leaving 8 bases unmatched. CDR1 is SNHLY and CDR2 is FYNNEI in the germline V gene. The CDR3 is made up of 14 amino acids. This receptor was identified in a male donor with ankylosing spondylitis or in good health (not recorded which). This rearrangement joins TRBV2 to TRBJ2-3; 7 bases agree with TRBD2. The sequenced sample was blood, either unsorted or a sorted T cell fraction (not recorded which). For the CDR3, the DNA is TGTGCCAGCGCAAGCGGGACTAATACAGATACGCAGTATTTT. Amino acid sequence: CASASGTNTDTQYF.